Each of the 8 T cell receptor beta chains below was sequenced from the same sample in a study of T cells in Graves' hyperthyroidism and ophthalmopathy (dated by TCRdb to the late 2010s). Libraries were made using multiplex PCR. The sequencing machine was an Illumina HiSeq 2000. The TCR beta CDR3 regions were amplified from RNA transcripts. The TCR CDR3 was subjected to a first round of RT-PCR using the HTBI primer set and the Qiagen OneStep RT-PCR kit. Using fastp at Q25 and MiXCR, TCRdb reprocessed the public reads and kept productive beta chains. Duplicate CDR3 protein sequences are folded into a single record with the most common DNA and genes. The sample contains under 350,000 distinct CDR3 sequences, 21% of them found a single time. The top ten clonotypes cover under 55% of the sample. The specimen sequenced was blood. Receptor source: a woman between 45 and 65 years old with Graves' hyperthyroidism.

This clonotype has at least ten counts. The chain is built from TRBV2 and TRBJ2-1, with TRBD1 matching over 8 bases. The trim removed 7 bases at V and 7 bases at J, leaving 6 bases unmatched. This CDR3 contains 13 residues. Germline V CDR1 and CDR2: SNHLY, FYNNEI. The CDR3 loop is CASMGQGANEQFF. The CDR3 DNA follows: TGTGCCAGCATGGGGCAGGGGGCGAATGAGCAGTTCTTC.

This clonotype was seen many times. The CDR3 loop is CSARRGPLRNEQFF. The DNA of the CDR3 is TGCAGTGCTAGAAGGGGACCACTACGCAATGAGCAGTTCTTC. The V and J genes are TRBV20-1 and TRBJ2-1; D may correspond to TRBD1 or TRBD2 (5 bases each). V was pared by 2 bases and J by 6 bases, with 14 bases between. CDR1 is DFQATT and CDR2 is SNEGSKA in the germline V gene (reference sequence). The CDR3 totals 14 residues.

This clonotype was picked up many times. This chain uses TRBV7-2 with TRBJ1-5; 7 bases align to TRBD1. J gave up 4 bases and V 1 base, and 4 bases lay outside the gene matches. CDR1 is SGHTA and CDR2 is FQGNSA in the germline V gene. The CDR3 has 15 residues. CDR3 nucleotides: TGTGCCAGCAGCTTAGGTCGGGGACAGAATCAGCCCCAGCATTTT. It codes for CASSLGRGQNQPQHF.

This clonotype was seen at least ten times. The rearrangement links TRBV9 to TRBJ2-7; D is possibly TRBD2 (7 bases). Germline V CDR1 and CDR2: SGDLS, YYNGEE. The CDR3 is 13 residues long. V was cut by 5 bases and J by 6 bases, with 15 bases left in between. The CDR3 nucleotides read TGTGCCAGCAGTGCAAAGGGGGGGGTCGAGCAGTACTTC. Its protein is CASSAKGGVEQYF.

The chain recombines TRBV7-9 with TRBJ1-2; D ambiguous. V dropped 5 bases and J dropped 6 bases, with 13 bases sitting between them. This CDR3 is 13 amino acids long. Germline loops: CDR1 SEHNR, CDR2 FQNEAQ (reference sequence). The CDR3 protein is CASSLEGLNGYTF. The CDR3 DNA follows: TGTGCCAGCAGCCTAGAAGGGCTGAATGGCTACACCTTC.

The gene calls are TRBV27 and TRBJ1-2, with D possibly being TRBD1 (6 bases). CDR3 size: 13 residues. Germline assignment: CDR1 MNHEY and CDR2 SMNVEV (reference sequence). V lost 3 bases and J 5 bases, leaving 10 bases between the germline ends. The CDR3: CASSFQGWYGYTF. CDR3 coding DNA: TGTGCCAGCAGTTTCCAGGGGTGGTATGGCTACACCTTC.

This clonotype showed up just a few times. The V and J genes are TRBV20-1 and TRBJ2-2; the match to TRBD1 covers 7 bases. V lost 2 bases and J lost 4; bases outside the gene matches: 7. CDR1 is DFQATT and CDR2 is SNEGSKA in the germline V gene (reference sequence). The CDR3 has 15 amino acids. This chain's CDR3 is CSARRGLTSTGELFF. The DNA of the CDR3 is TGCAGTGCTAGAAGGGGGCTGACTTCCACCGGGGAGCTGTTTTTT.

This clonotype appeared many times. The CDR3 nucleotides are TGTGCCAGCAGCTTAAGGGCTAGCGGGAGTCCCTACAATGAGCAGTTCTTC. As protein: CASSLRASGSPYNEQFF. V gene TRBV11-2 combines with J gene TRBJ2-1; 10 bases agree with TRBD2. The germline V gene encodes CDR1 SGHAT and CDR2 FQNNGV. The CDR3 is made up of 17 amino acids. J lost 2 bases, V lost 2 bases, and 6 bases had no gene match.